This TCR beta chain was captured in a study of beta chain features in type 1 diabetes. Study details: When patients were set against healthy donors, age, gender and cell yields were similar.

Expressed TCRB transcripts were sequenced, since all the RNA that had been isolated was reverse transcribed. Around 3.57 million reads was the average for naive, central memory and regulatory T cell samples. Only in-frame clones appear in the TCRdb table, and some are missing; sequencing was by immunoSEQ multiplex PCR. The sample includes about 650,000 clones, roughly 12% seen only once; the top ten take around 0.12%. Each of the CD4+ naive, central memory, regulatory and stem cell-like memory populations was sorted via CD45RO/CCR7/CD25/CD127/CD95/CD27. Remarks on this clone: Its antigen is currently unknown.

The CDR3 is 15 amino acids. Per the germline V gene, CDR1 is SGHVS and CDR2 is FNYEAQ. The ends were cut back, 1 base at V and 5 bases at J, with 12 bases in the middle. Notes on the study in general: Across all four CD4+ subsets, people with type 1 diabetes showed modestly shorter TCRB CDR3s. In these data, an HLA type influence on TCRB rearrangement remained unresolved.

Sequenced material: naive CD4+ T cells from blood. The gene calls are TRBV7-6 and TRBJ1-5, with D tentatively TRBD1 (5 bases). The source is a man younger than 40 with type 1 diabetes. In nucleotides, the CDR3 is TGTGCCAGCAGCTTAGACGCAGGGATCTATCAGCCCCAGCATTTT. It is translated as CASSLDAGIYQPQHF.